One and the same sample provided the 10 T cell receptor beta chains below, sequenced in a study of PD-1 blockade in classical Hodgkin lymphoma (dated by TCRdb to the early 2020s). The time point label, as the study defines it: newly diagnosed, previously untreated cHL patient sample. Library prep was done by the immunoSEQ multiplex PCR assay. TCRdb retrieved this table from immuneACCESS and kept in-frame rearrangements only. Not all clones are present; in checked studies, unresolved V genes account for under half, and no reason is known for the remainder. In all, the sample holds about 30,000 clones, and approximately 93% of those were seen once. Together, the top ten hold about 4% of the sample. Material: peripheral blood mononuclear cells (PBMCs). These receptors all come from a human donor with classical Hodgkin lymphoma.

This chain uses TRBV6-1 with TRBJ1-5, with D perhaps TRBD1 (5 bases). V dropped 2 bases and J dropped 3 bases, with 8 bases sitting between them. Germline assignment: CDR1 MNHNS and CDR2 SASEGT. This CDR3 region has 14 residues. The CDR3 region is CASSEWGNNQPQHF. The CDR3 DNA reads as TGTGCCAGCAGTGAATGGGGCAACAATCAGCCCCAGCATTTT.

This clone was observed a few times. V usage is TRBV7-6 and J usage is TRBJ1-1; the D is unclear. V was clipped by 5 bases and J by 5 bases, with 12 bases between them. The germline gives CDR1 SGHVS, CDR2 FNYEAQ. The CDR3 spans 13 residues. In DNA form, the CDR3 reads TGTGCCAGCAGCGTCCAAGGGATGACTGAAGCTTTCTTT. This translates into CASSVQGMTEAFF.

CDR3 amino acids: CASSPRVTSDTGELFF. The CDR3 region has the DNA TGTGCCAGCTCACCACGGGTGACAAGCGACACCGGGGAGCTGTTTTTT. The chain uses TRBV18 and TRBJ2-2; no clear D gene. CDR1 is KGHSH, CDR2 LQKENI, per germline. The V end was cut by 1 base, the J end by 3 bases, with 12 bases between. CDR3 length: 16 amino acids.

This clone showed up just a few times. This chain joins TRBV7-2 and TRBJ2-1; unclear D gene. CDR3 size: 15 residues. Looked up from germline, CDR1 is SGHTA and CDR2 is FQGNSA. V dropped 0 bases and J dropped 0 bases, with 6 bases sitting between them. The CDR3 loop reads CASSLAASSYNEQFF. CDR3 coding DNA: TGTGCCAGCAGCTTAGCCGCGAGCTCCTACAATGAGCAGTTCTTC.

The J gene is TRBJ2-7, the V gene TRBV29-1; 16 bases are shared with TRBD2. This CDR3 region has 19 residues. J was trimmed by 3 bases and V by 2 bases; bases with no gene match: 13. In germline, CDR1 is SQVTM, CDR2 ANQGSEA. The CDR3 loop reads CSVEFRRGTSGRDFYEQYF. As DNA, the CDR3 is TGCAGCGTTGAATTTCGACGGGGGACTAGCGGGAGGGATTTCTACGAGCAGTACTTC.

This clone was seen a single time. V and J are TRBV2 and TRBJ2-5, with 7 bases matching TRBD2. The trim removed 2 bases at V and 5 bases at J, leaving 2 bases unmatched. The CDR3 extends over 13 amino acids. Germline V gene sequence: CDR1 SNHLY, CDR2 FYNNEI. The CDR3 sequence is CASSEQGGETQYF. The CDR3 region has the DNA TGTGCCAGCAGTGAACAGGGAGGGGAGACCCAGTACTTC.

This clone was found once. The CDR3 sequence: CASSLSRLAADEQFF. The CDR3 coding sequence is TGTGCCAGCAGTTTATCGAGACTAGCGGCCGATGAGCAGTTCTTC. The rearrangement links TRBV27 to TRBJ2-1, with TRBD2 identical over 9 bases. CDR1 MNHEY and CDR2 SMNVEV come from the germline V gene (reference sequence). This CDR3 spans 15 amino acids. Trimming removed 0 bases from V and 8 bases from J; junction bases left unmatched: 5.

The rearrangement links TRBV28 to TRBJ2-3, with TRBD2 as a possible D gene (7 bases). Germline CDR1 and CDR2: MDHEN and SYDVKM. Trimming removed 7 bases from V and 3 bases from J, with 17 bases in between. CDR3 length equals 15 residues. The CDR3 coding sequence is TGTGCCAGCACCTCCTTAGGGAGGGGGACAGATACGCAGTATTTT. The encoded protein is CASTSLGRGTDTQYF.

The chain couples TRBV19 to TRBJ1-5; D is ambiguous. Germline assignment: CDR1 LNHDA and CDR2 SQIVND (reference sequence). V was cut by 6 bases and J by 0 bases, with 18 bases left in between. The CDR3 runs 17 residues. The CDR3 loop is CASRVQANYDSNQPQHF. For the CDR3, the DNA is TGTGCCAGTAGGGTGCAAGCGAATTACGATAGCAATCAGCCCCAGCATTTT.

The rearrangement links TRBV19 to TRBJ2-1; 9 positions match TRBD2. CDR3 length: 18 amino acids. Germline V gene lookup returns CDR1 LNHDA and CDR2 SQIVND (reference sequence). The trim removed 3 bases at V and 0 bases at J, leaving 9 bases unmatched. The CDR3 nucleotides read TGTGCCAGTAGTATCTATGCGGGAGGGTTGAGCTCCTACAATGAGCAGTTCTTC. Encoded protein: CASSIYAGGLSSYNEQFF.